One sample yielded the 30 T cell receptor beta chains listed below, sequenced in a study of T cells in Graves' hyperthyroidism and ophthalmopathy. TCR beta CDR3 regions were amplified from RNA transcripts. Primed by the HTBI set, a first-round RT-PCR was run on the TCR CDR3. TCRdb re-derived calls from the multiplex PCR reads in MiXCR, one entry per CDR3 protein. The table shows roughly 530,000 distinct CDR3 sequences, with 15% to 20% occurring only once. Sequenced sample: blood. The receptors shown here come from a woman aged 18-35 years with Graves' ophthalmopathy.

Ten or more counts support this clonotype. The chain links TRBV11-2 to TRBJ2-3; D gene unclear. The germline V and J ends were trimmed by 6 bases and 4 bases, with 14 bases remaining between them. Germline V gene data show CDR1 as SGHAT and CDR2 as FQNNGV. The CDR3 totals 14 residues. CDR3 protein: CASRKPRLPDTQYF. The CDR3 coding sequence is TGTGCCAGCAGAAAACCACGGCTCCCAGATACGCAGTATTTT.

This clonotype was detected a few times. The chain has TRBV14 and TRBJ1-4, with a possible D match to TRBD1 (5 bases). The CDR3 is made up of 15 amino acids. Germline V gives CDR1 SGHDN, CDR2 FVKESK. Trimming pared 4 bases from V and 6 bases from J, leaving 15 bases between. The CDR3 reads CASSPLHGAYEKLFF. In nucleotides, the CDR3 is TGTGCCAGCAGCCCCTTACACGGGGCCTATGAAAAACTGTTTTTT.

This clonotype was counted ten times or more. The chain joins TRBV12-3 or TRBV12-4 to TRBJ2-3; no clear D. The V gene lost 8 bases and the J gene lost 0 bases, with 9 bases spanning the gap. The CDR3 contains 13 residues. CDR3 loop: CASYTRSTDTQYF. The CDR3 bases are TGTGCCAGCTACACCCGTAGCACAGATACGCAGTATTTT.

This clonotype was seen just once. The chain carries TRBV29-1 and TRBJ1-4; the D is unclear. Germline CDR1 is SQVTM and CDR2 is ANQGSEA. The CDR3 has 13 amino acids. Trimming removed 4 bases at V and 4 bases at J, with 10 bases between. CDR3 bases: TGCAGCGTTGGAGGGCTCGGTAATGAAAAACTGTTTTTT. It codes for CSVGGLGNEKLFF.

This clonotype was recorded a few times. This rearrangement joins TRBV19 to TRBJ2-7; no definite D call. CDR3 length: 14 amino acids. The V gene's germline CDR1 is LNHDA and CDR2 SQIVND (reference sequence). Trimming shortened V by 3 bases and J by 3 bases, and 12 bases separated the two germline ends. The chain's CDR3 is CASSMVGFDYEQYF. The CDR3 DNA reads TGTGCCAGTAGTATGGTGGGTTTCGACTACGAGCAGTACTTC.

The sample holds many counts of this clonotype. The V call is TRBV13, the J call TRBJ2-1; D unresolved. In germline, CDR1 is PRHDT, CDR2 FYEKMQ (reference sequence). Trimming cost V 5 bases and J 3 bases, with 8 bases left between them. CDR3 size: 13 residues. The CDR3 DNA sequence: TGTGCCAGCAGCCCCCTCGGCTACAATGAGCAGTTCTTC. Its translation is CASSPLGYNEQFF.

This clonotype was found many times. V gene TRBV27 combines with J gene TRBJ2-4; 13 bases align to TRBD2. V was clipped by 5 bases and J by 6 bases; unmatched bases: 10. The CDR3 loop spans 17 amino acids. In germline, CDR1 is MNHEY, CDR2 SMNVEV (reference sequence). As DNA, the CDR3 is TGTGCCAGCAGTCCGATAGGACTAGCGGGAGAAGGAAACATTCAGTACTTC. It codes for CASSPIGLAGEGNIQYF.

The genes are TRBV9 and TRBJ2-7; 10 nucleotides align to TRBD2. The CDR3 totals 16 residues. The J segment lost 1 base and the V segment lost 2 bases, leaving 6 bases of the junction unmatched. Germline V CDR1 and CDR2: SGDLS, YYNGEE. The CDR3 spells CASSVGAGGPSYEQYF. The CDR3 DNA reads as TGTGCCAGCAGCGTGGGAGCGGGAGGGCCTTCCTACGAGCAGTACTTC.

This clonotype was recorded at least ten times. Here the CDR3 DNA reads TGCGCCAGCAGCTTGGTAGCGGGAGGCTTTGGTGAGCAGTTCTTC. Translating gives CASSLVAGGFGEQFF. The rearrangement uses TRBV5-1 and TRBJ2-1; TRBD2 matches 10 bases. J was trimmed by 9 bases and V by 0 bases; bases with no gene match: 6. Germline CDR1 is SGHRS and CDR2 is YFSETQ. The CDR3 sequence is 15 residues long.

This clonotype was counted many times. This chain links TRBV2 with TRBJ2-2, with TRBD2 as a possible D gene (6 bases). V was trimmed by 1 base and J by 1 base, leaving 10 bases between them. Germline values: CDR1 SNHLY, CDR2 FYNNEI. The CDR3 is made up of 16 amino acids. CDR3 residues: CASSEVGLQNTGELFF. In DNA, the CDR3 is TGTGCCAGCAGTGAAGTGGGACTCCAGAACACCGGGGAGCTGTTTTTT.

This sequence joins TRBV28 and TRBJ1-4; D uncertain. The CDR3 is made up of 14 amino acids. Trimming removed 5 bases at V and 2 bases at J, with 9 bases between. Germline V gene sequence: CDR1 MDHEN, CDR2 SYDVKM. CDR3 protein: CASSLGMTNEKLFF. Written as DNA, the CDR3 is TGTGCCAGCAGTCTGGGCATGACTAATGAAAAACTGTTTTTT.

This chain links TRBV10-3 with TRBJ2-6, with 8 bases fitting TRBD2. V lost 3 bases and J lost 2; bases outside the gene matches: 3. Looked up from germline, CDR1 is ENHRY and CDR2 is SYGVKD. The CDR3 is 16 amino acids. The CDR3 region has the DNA TGTGCCATCAGTGAAACGGGAGGGCCTGGGGCCAACGTCCTGACTTTC. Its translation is CAISETGGPGANVLTF.

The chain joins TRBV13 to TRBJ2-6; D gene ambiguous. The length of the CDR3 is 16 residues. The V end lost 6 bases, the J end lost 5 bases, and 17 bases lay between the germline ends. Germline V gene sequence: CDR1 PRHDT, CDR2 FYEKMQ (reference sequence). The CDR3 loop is CASSEMTALWANVLTF. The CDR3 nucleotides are TGTGCCAGCAGTGAAATGACTGCGCTCTGGGCCAACGTCCTGACTTTC. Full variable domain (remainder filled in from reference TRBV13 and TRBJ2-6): AAGVIQSPRHLIKEKRETATLKCYPIPRHDTVYWYQQGPGQDPQFLISFYEKMQSDKGSIPDRFSAQQFSDYHSELNMSSLELGDSALYFCASSEMTALWANVLTFGAGSRLTVL.

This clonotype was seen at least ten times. In DNA, the CDR3 is TGCAGTGCTAGAGTCCGGGACAGGGGCTACGAGCAGTACTTC. Amino acid sequence: CSARVRDRGYEQYF. The rearrangement links TRBV20-1 to TRBJ2-7; 10 nucleotides match TRBD1. Germline V gene data show CDR1 as DFQATT and CDR2 as SNEGSKA (reference sequence). The CDR3 extends over 14 amino acids. Trimming took 1 base from V and 3 from J; bases not matched to a gene: 3.

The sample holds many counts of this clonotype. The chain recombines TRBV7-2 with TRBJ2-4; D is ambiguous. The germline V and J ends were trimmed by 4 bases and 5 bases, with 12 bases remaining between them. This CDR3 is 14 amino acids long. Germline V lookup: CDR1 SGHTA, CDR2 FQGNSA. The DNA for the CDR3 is TGTGCCAGCAGCTCCCGTTTGAGTCAAAACATTCAGTACTTC. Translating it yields CASSSRLSQNIQYF.

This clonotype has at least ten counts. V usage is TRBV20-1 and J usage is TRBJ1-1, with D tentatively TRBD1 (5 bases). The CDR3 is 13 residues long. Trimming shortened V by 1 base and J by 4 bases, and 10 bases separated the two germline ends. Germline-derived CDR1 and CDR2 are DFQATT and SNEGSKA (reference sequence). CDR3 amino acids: CSARVTRGTEAFF. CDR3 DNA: TGCAGTGCTAGAGTGACAAGGGGCACTGAAGCTTTCTTT.

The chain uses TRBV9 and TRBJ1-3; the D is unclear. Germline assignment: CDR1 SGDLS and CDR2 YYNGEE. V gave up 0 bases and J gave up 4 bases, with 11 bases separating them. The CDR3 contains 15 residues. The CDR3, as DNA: TGTGCCAGCAGCGTAGGGGAGGTGTGGGGAAACACCATATATTTT. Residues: CASSVGEVWGNTIYF.

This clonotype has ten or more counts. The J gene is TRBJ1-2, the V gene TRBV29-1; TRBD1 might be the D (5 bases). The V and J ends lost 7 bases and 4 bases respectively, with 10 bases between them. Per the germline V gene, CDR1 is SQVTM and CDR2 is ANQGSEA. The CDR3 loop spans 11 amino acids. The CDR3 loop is CSARTRYGYTF. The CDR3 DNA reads TGCAGCGCCAGGACACGCTATGGCTACACCTTC.

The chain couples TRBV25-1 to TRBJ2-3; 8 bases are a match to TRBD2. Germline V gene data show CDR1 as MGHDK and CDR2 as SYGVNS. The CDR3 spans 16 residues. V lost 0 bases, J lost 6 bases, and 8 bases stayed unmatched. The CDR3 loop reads CASSEYGRLAGDTQYF. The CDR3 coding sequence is TGTGCCAGCAGTGAATATGGGCGCCTAGCGGGTGATACGCAGTATTTT.

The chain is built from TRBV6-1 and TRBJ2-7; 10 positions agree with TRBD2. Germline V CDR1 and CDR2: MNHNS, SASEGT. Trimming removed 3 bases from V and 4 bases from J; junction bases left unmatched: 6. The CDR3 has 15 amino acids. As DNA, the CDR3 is TGTGCCAGCAGTGACGGATCTAGCGGGGGTTACGAGCAGTACTTC. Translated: CASSDGSSGGYEQYF.

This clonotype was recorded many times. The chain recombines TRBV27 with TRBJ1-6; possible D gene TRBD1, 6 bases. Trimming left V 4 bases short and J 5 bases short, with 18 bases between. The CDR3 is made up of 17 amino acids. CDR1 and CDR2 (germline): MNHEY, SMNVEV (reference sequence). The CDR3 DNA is TGTGCCAGCAGTTCCCTACCGACAGGTGGAAATAATTCACCCCTCCACTTT. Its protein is CASSSLPTGGNNSPLHF.

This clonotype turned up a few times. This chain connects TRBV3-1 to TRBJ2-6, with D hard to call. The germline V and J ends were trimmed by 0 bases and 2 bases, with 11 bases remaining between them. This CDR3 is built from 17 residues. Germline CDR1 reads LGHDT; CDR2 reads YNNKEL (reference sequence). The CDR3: CASSQDPRGAGANVLTF. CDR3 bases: TGTGCCAGCAGCCAAGATCCCCGAGGAGCTGGGGCCAACGTCCTGACTTTC.

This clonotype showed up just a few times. The DNA for the CDR3 is TGTGCCAGCAGTTCATTGACAGGGAAGGTATATCAGCCCCAGCATTTT. It is translated as CASSSLTGKVYQPQHF. V and J are TRBV28 and TRBJ1-5; 7 nucleotides agree with TRBD1. Trimming took 4 bases from V and 5 from J; bases not matched to a gene: 11. From germline, CDR1 is MDHEN and CDR2 SYDVKM. The CDR3 loop spans 16 amino acids.

The CDR3 region is CSARRSGGQETQYF. The CDR3 coding sequence is TGCAGTGCTAGACGGTCGGGGGGGCAAGAGACCCAGTACTTC. The chain couples TRBV20-1 to TRBJ2-5; 8 nucleotides agree with TRBD2. CDR3 size: 14 residues. The trim removed 2 bases at V and 2 bases at J, leaving 4 bases unmatched. Germline V gives CDR1 DFQATT, CDR2 SNEGSKA (reference sequence).

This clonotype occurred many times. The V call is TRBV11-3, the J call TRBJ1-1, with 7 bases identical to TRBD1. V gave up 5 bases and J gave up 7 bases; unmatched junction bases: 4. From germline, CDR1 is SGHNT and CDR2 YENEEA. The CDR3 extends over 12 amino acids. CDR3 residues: CASSTRQGEAFF. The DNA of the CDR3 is TGTGCCAGCAGCACCAGACAGGGTGAAGCTTTCTTT.

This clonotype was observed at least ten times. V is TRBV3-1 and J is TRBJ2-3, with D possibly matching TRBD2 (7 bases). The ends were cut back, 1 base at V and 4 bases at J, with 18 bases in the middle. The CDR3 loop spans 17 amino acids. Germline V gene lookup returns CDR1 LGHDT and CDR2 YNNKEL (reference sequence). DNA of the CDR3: TGTGCCAGCAGCCAAGGCTCCCGGAGGGGGGGTGCAGATACGCAGTATTTT. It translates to CASSQGSRRGGADTQYF.

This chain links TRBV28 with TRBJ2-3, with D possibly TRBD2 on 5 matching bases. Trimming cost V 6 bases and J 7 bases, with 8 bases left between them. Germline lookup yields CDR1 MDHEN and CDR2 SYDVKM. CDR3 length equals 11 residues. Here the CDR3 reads CASRGDYTQYF. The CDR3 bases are TGTGCCAGCAGGGGAGACTATACGCAGTATTTT.

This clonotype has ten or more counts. The chain's CDR3 is CASSTGQLNTEAFF. The CDR3, as DNA: TGTGCCAGCAGCACGGGACAGTTGAACACTGAAGCTTTCTTT. The chain couples TRBV7-2 to TRBJ1-1; 7 bases are a match to TRBD1. CDR1 and CDR2 from the germline V gene are SGHTA and FQGNSA. The CDR3 sequence is 14 residues long. Trimming cost V 5 bases and J 0 bases; bases outside gene matches: 3.

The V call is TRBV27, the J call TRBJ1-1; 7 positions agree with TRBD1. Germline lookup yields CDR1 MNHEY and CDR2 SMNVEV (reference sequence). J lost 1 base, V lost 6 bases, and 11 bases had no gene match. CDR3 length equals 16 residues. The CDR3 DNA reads TGTGCCAGCAGAGTTTCGAGGGGGCGGAAGAACACTGAAGCTTTCTTT. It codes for CASRVSRGRKNTEAFF.

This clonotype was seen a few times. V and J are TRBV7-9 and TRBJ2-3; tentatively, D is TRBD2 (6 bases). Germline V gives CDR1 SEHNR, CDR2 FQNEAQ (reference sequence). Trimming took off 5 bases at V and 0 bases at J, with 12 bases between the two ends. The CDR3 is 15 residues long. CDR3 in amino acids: CASSPPGASTDTQYF. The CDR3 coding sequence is TGTGCCAGCAGCCCCCCGGGAGCTAGCACAGATACGCAGTATTTT.